The present T cell receptor (beta chain) was sequenced within a study of T cells expressing NK-cell markers. Overall study: CD3+CD56+NKG2C+, CD3+CD56+NKG2C- and CD3+CD56-NKG2C+ T cells, once sorted, supplied the TCR beta repertoires. Study results and limitations: Where several donors were concerned, these clonotypes also led the CD3+CD56-NKG2C+ fraction. The share of CD8+ T cells held by dominant NKG2C+ clonotypes was about 1.0-7.5% in several donors.

Of note for this clonotype: Its antigen remains unknown.

Germline values: CDR1 SEHNR, CDR2 FQNEAQ (reference sequence). CDR3 size: 13 residues. In generating TCR beta cDNA, 5'RACE template switching with UMIs was used. One entry per CDR3 protein, without DNA, is what TCRdb gives after re-calling the 5' RACE reads. The sample totals about 150,000 distinct CDR3 sequences; its top ten clones hold 37%. The chain is built from TRBV7-9 and TRBJ2-5; the D call from TCRdb, TRBD2, cannot be confirmed without DNA. Input material: blood T cells: a sorted CD56 or NKG2C T cell subset, CD4+ or CD8+ T cells, or bulk PBMC T cells (not recorded which). The TCR originated in a woman aged 45-60 years in good health. CDR3 sequence reads: CASSSPPEETQYF.